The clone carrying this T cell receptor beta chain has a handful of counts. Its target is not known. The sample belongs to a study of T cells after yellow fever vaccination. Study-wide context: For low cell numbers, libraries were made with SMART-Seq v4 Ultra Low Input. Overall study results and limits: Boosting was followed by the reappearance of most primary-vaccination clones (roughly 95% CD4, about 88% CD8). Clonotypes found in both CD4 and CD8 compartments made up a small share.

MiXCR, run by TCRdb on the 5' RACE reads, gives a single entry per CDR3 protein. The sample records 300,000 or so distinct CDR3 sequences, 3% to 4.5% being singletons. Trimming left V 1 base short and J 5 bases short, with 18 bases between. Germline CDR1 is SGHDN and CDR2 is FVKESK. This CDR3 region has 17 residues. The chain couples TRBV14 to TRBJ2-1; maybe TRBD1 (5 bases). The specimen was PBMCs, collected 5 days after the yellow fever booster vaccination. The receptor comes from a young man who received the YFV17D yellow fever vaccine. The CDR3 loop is CASSQARAITFHNEQFF. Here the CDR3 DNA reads TGTGCCAGCAGCCAAGCCAGGGCCATCACCTTCCACAATGAGCAGTTCTTC.